These 32 T cell receptor beta chains were sequenced from one sample in a study of shared clonotypes between healthy human individuals (dated by TCRdb to about 2020). Library preparation used the immunoSEQ multiplex PCR assay. The immuneACCESS repertoire file appears here via TCRdb, limited to in-frame rearrangements. These files lack a portion of the clones; in checked studies, under half of the deficit traces to unresolved V genes, and the cause of the others is not known. The sample records 2 million to 2.5 million clones, more than 90% of which are singletons. Clones ranked in the top ten supply 0.1% to 0.15% of the sample. Sequencing used naive CD4+ T cells sorted from blood. Read against the paper, the sample's cell subset or site label means: CD45RA+ positively selected. These receptors all stem from a man aged 18-30 years in good health.

On this clone: This CDR3 is also generated by other DNA sequences in the sample. The chain is built from TRBV6-5 and TRBJ2-7, with 8 nucleotides matching TRBD1. The CDR3 extends over 14 amino acids. V was pared by 7 bases and J by 0 bases, with 5 bases of the junction left unmatched. Germline values: CDR1 MNHEY, CDR2 SVGAGI. CDR3 loop: CASTRTGSSYEQYF. The DNA for the CDR3 is TGTGCCAGCACCAGGACAGGGAGCTCCTACGAGCAGTACTTC.

The V call is TRBV7-2, the J call TRBJ1-2; 10 bases are a match to TRBD1. The CDR3 contains 17 residues. V lost 5 bases to trimming and J lost 8 bases; unmatched junction nucleotides: 17. Germline loops: CDR1 SGHTA, CDR2 FQGNSA. Here the CDR3 reads CASSHPDRGISDVGYTF. The CDR3 bases are TGTGCCAGCAGCCACCCGGACAGGGGGATTTCGGATGTGGGCTACACCTTC. Full variable domain (missing parts from reference TRBV7-2 and TRBJ1-2): GAGVSQSPSNKVTEKGKDVELRCDPISGHTALYWYRQSLGQGLEFLIYFQGNSAPDKSGLPSDRFSAERTGGSVSTLTIQRTQQEDSAVYLCASSHPDRGISDVGYTFGSGTRLTVV.

The sample holds one count of this clone. The same CDR3 arises from other DNA sequences in this sample as well. The chain recombines TRBV6-5 with TRBJ2-7, with D possibly being TRBD1 (7 bases). The CDR3 runs 11 residues. CDR1 MNHEY and CDR2 SVGAGI come from the germline V gene. V lost 6 bases to trimming and J lost 6 bases, with 9 bases between them. The CDR3 here is CASSQGGEQYF. For the CDR3, the DNA is TGTGCCAGCAGCCAGGGGGGCGAGCAGTACTTC.

The chain has TRBV7-9 and TRBJ1-1, with 7 bases fitting TRBD1. Unmatched junction bases numbered 6, after V lost 5 bases and J lost 0 bases. The CDR3 consists of 15 residues. Germline CDR1 and CDR2: SEHNR and FQNEAQ (reference sequence). CDR3 protein: CASSPGTAMNTEAFF. In nucleotides, the CDR3 is TGTGCCAGCAGCCCCGGGACAGCCATGAACACTGAAGCTTTCTTT. Complete variable domain (other parts from reference TRBV7-9 and TRBJ1-1): DTGVSQNPRHKITKRGQNVTFRCDPISEHNRLYWYRQTLGQGPEFLTYFQNEAQLEKSRLLSDRFSAERPKGSFSTLEIQRTEQGDSAMYLCASSPGTAMNTEAFFGQGTRLTVV.

The rearrangement uses TRBV28 and TRBJ1-1; a weak D match, TRBD1 (5 bases). The germline V and J ends were trimmed by 5 bases and 1 base, with 14 bases remaining between them. Germline V gives CDR1 MDHEN, CDR2 SYDVKM. This CDR3 spans 15 amino acids. The CDR3 DNA follows: TGTGCCAGCAGTCCTTTTGGGACGGAGAACACTGAAGCTTTCTTT. Translated: CASSPFGTENTEAFF.

The chain couples TRBV6-5 to TRBJ2-2, with D perhaps matching TRBD2 (5 bases). The V end lost 8 bases, the J end lost 2 bases, and 9 bases lay between the germline ends. Germline CDR1 reads MNHEY; CDR2 reads SVGAGI. The CDR3 is 13 residues long. This CDR3 reads CASRTANTGELFF. CDR3 nucleotides: TGTGCCAGCCGGACTGCAAACACCGGGGAGCTGTTTTTT.

DNA of the CDR3: TGCGCCAGCGGGCTAGCGGGAAGCAATGAGCAGTTCTTC. Protein product: CASGLAGSNEQFF. The rearrangement links TRBV5-1 to TRBJ2-1; the match to TRBD2 covers 9 bases. CDR3 length: 13 residues. The V gene end was trimmed by 7 bases and the J gene end by 6 bases; junction bases not matched to a gene: 5. Germline V CDR1 and CDR2: SGHRS, YFSETQ.

This clone was recorded once. The chain combines TRBV6-1 with TRBJ2-5; 12 nucleotides agree with TRBD2. The J segment lost 3 bases and the V segment lost 1 base, leaving 9 bases of the junction unmatched. The length of the CDR3 is 18 residues. CDR1 MNHNS and CDR2 SASEGT come from the germline V gene. In DNA form, the CDR3 reads TGTGCCAGCAGTGAAGGACCATCTAGCGGGGGGGTGGAAGAGACCCAGTACTTC. This translates into CASSEGPSSGGVEETQYF.

Remarks on this clone: The same CDR3 is also encoded by other DNA sequences in this sample. The genes are TRBV9 and TRBJ1-2; D may be TRBD1 (5 bases). V was shortened by 0 bases and J by 2 bases, with 11 bases between the two germline ends. CDR1 SGDLS and CDR2 YYNGEE come from the germline V gene. The CDR3 length is 15 residues. This CDR3 is CASSVGGGANYGYTF. The CDR3 nucleotides read TGTGCCAGCAGCGTAGGAGGCGGGGCGAACTATGGCTACACCTTC. The whole variable domain, filled in from reference TRBV9 and TRBJ1-2, reads DSGVTQTPKHLITATGQRVTLRCSPRSGDLSVYWYQQSLDQGLQFLIQYYNGEERAKGNILERFSAQQFPDLHSELNLSSLELGDSALYFCASSVGGGANYGYTFGSGTRLTVV.

The rearrangement joins TRBV6-5 to TRBJ1-3; D not certain. Germline CDR1 and CDR2: MNHEY and SVGAGI. The CDR3 spans 12 residues. The V end lost 4 bases, the J end lost 3 bases, and 4 bases lay between the germline ends. CDR3 DNA: TGTGCCAGCAGTTGGGATGGAAACACCATATATTTT. It yields the protein CASSWDGNTIYF.

V is TRBV21-1 and J is TRBJ2-7; the table gives TRBD1 as D, unverified against the DNA. TRBV21-1 is an annotated pseudogene. This CDR3 has 16 amino acids. CDR3 DNA sequence: TGTGCCAGCAGCATATCCGACAGAAATGGTGGTTGCGAGCAGTACTTC. This gives the protein CASSISDRNGGCEQYF.

This chain uses TRBV9 with TRBJ1-5, with TRBD1 matching 9 bases. Germline V gene lookup returns CDR1 SGDLS and CDR2 YYNGEE. V was clipped by 0 bases and J by 10 bases; unmatched bases: 2. CDR3 length: 13 residues. The CDR3 sequence: CASSVDRGHPQHF. The DNA of the CDR3 is TGTGCCAGCAGCGTAGACAGGGGGCATCCCCAGCATTTT.

This sequence joins TRBV6-1 and TRBJ1-5, with no clear D. Per germline, CDR1 MNHNS and CDR2 SASEGT. Trimming left V 3 bases short and J 14 bases short, with 11 bases between. The CDR3 is 11 residues long. This CDR3 reads CASSERSQEHF. The CDR3 bases are TGTGCCAGCAGTGAGAGGTCCCAGGAGCATTTT.

The gene calls are TRBV7-2 and TRBJ1-5; D unresolved. V was pared by 5 bases and J by 6 bases, with 14 bases between. CDR1 and CDR2 from the germline V gene are SGHTA and FQGNSA. This CDR3 has 14 amino acids. The CDR3 reads CASSRSGNSQPQHF. The CDR3 DNA follows: TGTGCCAGCAGCCGATCCGGGAACTCTCAGCCCCAGCATTTT.

The V call is TRBV5-1, the J call TRBJ2-5, with a possible D match to TRBD1 (6 bases). Germline V gene data show CDR1 as SGHRS and CDR2 as YFSETQ. This CDR3 has 14 residues. With 3 bases removed from V and 5 bases from J, the gap between germline ends came to 14 bases. The CDR3 protein is CASSSLRGRETQYF. The CDR3, as DNA: TGCGCCAGCAGCTCCCTCAGGGGACGCGAGACCCAGTACTTC.

CDR3 sequence: CASSYAGTANSPLHF. The CDR3 region has the DNA TGTGCCAGCAGTTACGCCGGGACAGCAAATTCACCCCTCCACTTT. The chain links TRBV6-5 to TRBJ1-6; 7 nucleotides line up with TRBD1. Germline V lookup: CDR1 MNHEY, CDR2 SVGAGI. The CDR3 sequence is 15 residues long. Losses at the gene ends were 2 bases for V and 7 bases for J; bases not matched to a gene: 5.

The V call is TRBV30, the J call TRBJ2-3; no reliable D call. The CDR3 has 13 residues. The V and J ends lost 1 base and 2 bases respectively, with 7 bases between them. Germline assignment: CDR1 GTSNPN and CDR2 SVGIG (reference sequence). The CDR3 DNA is TGTGCCTGGAGTGGTAGGGTCACAGATACGCAGTATTTT. Translation gives CAWSGRVTDTQYF. Complete variable domain (other parts from reference TRBV30 and TRBJ2-3): SQTIHQWPATLVQPVGSPLSLECTVEGTSNPNLYWYRQAAGRGLQLLFYSVGIGQISSEVPQNLSASRPQDRQFILSSKKLLLSDSGFYLCAWSGRVTDTQYFGPGTRLTVL.

This clone was counted a single time. This chain links TRBV19 with TRBJ1-6; the D is unclear. V was clipped by 5 bases and J by 9 bases, with 11 bases between them. This CDR3 spans 13 amino acids. CDR1 is LNHDA, CDR2 SQIVND, per germline (reference sequence). The CDR3 region is CASSPDFPSPLHF. The CDR3 DNA reads TGTGCCAGTAGTCCGGACTTCCCTTCACCCCTCCACTTT.

In regard to this clone: The identical CDR3 is also encoded by other nucleotide sequences in the sample. The V and J genes are TRBV6-1 and TRBJ1-5; D perhaps matches TRBD1 (5 bases). Trimming left V 4 bases short and J 7 bases short, with 8 bases between. The CDR3 totals 12 residues. Per the germline V gene, CDR1 is MNHNS and CDR2 is SASEGT. In DNA form, the CDR3 reads TGTGCCAGCAGTGTACAGGACCAGCCCCAGCATTTT. Its protein is CASSVQDQPQHF.

The chain is built from TRBV5-1 and TRBJ2-1; weak D call: TRBD2 (6 bases). The CDR3 totals 14 residues. The V end lost 4 bases, the J end lost 9 bases, and 17 bases lay between the germline ends. Germline CDR1 and CDR2: SGHRS and YFSETQ. Here the CDR3 reads CASSPPQPGGEQFF. The CDR3 DNA reads TGCGCCAGCAGCCCCCCTCAGCCCGGGGGTGAGCAGTTCTTC.

The gene calls are TRBV6-6 and TRBJ2-7, with D possibly called TRBD1 or TRBD2 (5 bases each). The germline V gene encodes CDR1 MNHNY and CDR2 SVGAGI (reference sequence). The CDR3 length is 15 residues. V was trimmed by 5 bases and J by 5 bases, leaving 19 bases between them. The CDR3 DNA reads as TGTGCCAGCAGTCCACCCCTGGGGGTTCATGACGAGCAGTACTTC. Amino acids: CASSPPLGVHDEQYF.

The chain has TRBV19 and TRBJ2-1, with D perhaps TRBD1 (6 bases). V was trimmed by 9 bases and J by 4 bases, leaving 19 bases between them. The CDR3 sequence is 15 residues long. In germline, CDR1 is LNHDA, CDR2 SQIVND (reference sequence). CDR3 residues: CASLRTAGTYNEQFF. CDR3 DNA: TGTGCCAGCTTAAGGACAGCCGGGACGTACAATGAGCAGTTCTTC.

V gene TRBV25-1 combines with J gene TRBJ1-2; 7 positions match TRBD1. The CDR3 length is 12 residues. After removal of 4 bases from V and 8 bases from J, the junction contained 4 bases not matched to a gene. Germline CDR1 reads MGHDK; CDR2 reads SYGVNS. The CDR3 protein is CASSVTGNGYTF. CDR3 in DNA: TGTGCCAGCAGTGTGACAGGGAACGGCTACACCTTC.

The chain combines TRBV5-5 with TRBJ1-5; D is uncertain. The CDR3 runs 14 residues. V dropped 3 bases and J dropped 3 bases, with 10 bases sitting between them. Germline assignment: CDR1 SGHKS and CDR2 YYEKEE (reference sequence). The CDR3 loop is CASSSAGPNQPQHF. CDR3 nucleotides: TGTGCCAGCAGCTCGGCAGGCCCCAATCAGCCCCAGCATTTT.

V usage is TRBV5-8 and J usage is TRBJ2-3; D call uncertain. The V end was cut by 1 base, the J end by 4 bases, with 7 bases between. This CDR3 spans 13 amino acids. Looked up from germline, CDR1 is SGHTS and CDR2 is YDEGEE. CDR3 loop: CASSLTSSDTQYF. CDR3 DNA: TGTGCCAGCAGCTTGACGTCGTCAGATACGCAGTATTTT.

V gene TRBV28 combines with J gene TRBJ2-3, with 9 bases aligning to TRBD2. Germline values: CDR1 MDHEN, CDR2 SYDVKM. The CDR3 has 15 amino acids. Germline trimming cut 3 bases from V and 5 bases from J; bases unmatched to any gene: 6. The CDR3 sequence is CASSLRSGGRDTQYF. CDR3 in DNA: TGTGCCAGCAGTTTGAGGAGCGGGGGGAGAGATACGCAGTATTTT.

This clone was detected once. The germline gene is not matched at one end of the junction; a read error may be the cause. V usage is TRBV18 and J usage is TRBJ2-7, with D possibly TRBD2 on 5 matching bases. Germline V CDR1 and CDR2: KGHSH, LQKENI. The CDR3 runs 10 residues. This chain's CDR3 is CASSGRNPGF. CDR3 nucleotides: TGTGCCAGCTCAGGACGGAACCCGGGATTC.

The chain recombines TRBV5-8 with TRBJ1-1; D call uncertain. CDR3 length: 13 amino acids. V was trimmed by 0 bases and J by 4 bases, leaving 7 bases between them. Looked up from germline, CDR1 is SGHTS and CDR2 is YDEGEE. Written as DNA, the CDR3 is TGTGCCAGCAGCTTGGATATTCTCACTGAAGCTTTCTTT. This translates into CASSLDILTEAFF.

The chain employs TRBV27 and TRBJ1-1, with TRBD1 identical over 9 bases. V lost 3 bases, J lost 1 base, and 3 bases stayed unmatched. The CDR3 spans 15 residues. Germline V gene lookup returns CDR1 MNHEY and CDR2 SMNVEV (reference sequence). The CDR3 nucleotides are TGTGCCAGCAGTTTCGACAGGGGGGCGAACACTGAAGCTTTCTTT. It specifies CASSFDRGANTEAFF.

This chain joins TRBV28 and TRBJ2-3, with D possibly being TRBD1 or TRBD2 (5 bases each). The ends were cut back, 4 bases at V and 4 bases at J, with 15 bases in the middle. Germline assignment: CDR1 MDHEN and CDR2 SYDVKM. The CDR3 sequence is 15 residues long. This chain's CDR3 is CASSSQPGPSDTQYF. The CDR3 bases are TGTGCCAGCAGTTCGCAGCCGGGACCTTCAGATACGCAGTATTTT.

The rearrangement uses TRBV28 and TRBJ2-7, with unresolved D. Trimming removed 4 bases at V and 1 base at J, with 20 bases between. The CDR3 length is 17 residues. Germline V gene data show CDR1 as MDHEN and CDR2 as SYDVKM. CDR3 nucleotide sequence: TGTGCCAGCAGTTCGGACCCCCCTCTAAGCGTATCCTACGAGCAGTACTTC. Its translation: CASSSDPPLSVSYEQYF.

This chain links TRBV11-1 with TRBJ2-2, with 7 positions matching TRBD1. This CDR3 contains 15 residues. CDR1 is SGHAT, CDR2 FQDESV, per germline (reference sequence). V lost 2 bases, J lost 4 bases, and 4 bases stayed unmatched. CDR3 loop: CASSLKGAGTGELFF. The CDR3, as DNA: TGTGCCAGCAGCTTAAAGGGGGCAGGCACCGGGGAGCTGTTTTTT.